Presented here are 16 T cell receptor beta chains from one specimen sequenced in a study of blood T cells in healthy people across ages. A J-beta primer mix and a sample-barcoded 5' primer were used in a second PCR of about 6 to 12 cycles. TCRdb reprocessed the 5' RACE reads via MiXCR and lists one record per CDR3 protein. The sample has 1.5 million to 2 million distinct CDR3 sequences; about 50% are singletons. The sample comprised blood. The receptors here all came from a woman aged 35 to 49 in good health.

This clonotype came up many times. The chain has TRBV7-2 and TRBJ1-4; D is perhaps TRBD1 (6 bases). Looked up from germline, CDR1 is SGHTA and CDR2 is FQGNSA. Trimming shortened V by 2 bases and J by 4 bases, and 14 bases separated the two germline ends. CDR3 length: 16 residues. CDR3: CASSLPRGDYNEKLFF. Here the CDR3 DNA reads TGTGCCAGCAGCTTACCCAGGGGCGACTATAATGAAAAACTGTTTTTT. Supplemented by reference TRBV7-2 and TRBJ1-4, the full variable domain reads GAGVSQSPSNKVTEKGKDVELRCDPISGHTALYWYRQSLGQGLEFLIYFQGNSAPDKSGLPSDRFSAERTGGSVSTLTIQRTQQEDSAVYLCASSLPRGDYNEKLFFGSGTQLSVL.

The chain uses TRBV13 and TRBJ2-4; no definite D call. The J call is in doubt because the DNA end fits TRBJ2-7 better. Germline V gene data show CDR1 as PRHDT and CDR2 as FYEKMQ (reference sequence). The CDR3 has 14 amino acids. CDR3 sequence: CASSSAATVYEQYF. The CDR3 nucleotides read TGTGCCAGCAGCTCGGCCGCAACAGTTTACGAGCAGTACTTC.

V usage is TRBV21-1 and J usage is TRBJ2-3. TRBV21-1 is reported as a pseudogene. This CDR3 region has 16 residues. CDR3 amino acids: CVSSKDPATGTDTQYF. CDR3 coding DNA: TGTGTCAGCAGCAAAGATCCAGCTACTGGCACAGATACGCAGTATTTT.

A remark on this clonotype: One end of the junction fails to match germline, which may point to a read error. The chain combines TRBV4-3 with TRBJ2-7, with 10 bases that match TRBD1. Per the germline V gene, CDR1 is LGHNA and CDR2 is YSLEER. The CDR3 is 15 residues long. The CDR3 DNA is TGCGCCAACAGCCGTTCGGACAGGGGGGGATACGAGCAGTACTTC. This codes for CANSRSDRGGYEQYF.

The rearrangement links TRBV5-1 to TRBJ2-6; D is perhaps TRBD1 (6 bases). Germline values: CDR1 SGHRS, CDR2 YFSETQ. The CDR3 runs to 17 residues. The ends were cut back, 1 base at V and 0 bases at J, with 11 bases in the middle. CDR3 coding DNA: TGCGCCAGCAGCTTGAGGACAGTTGCCTCTGGGGCCAACGTCCTGACTTTC. Translation: CASSLRTVASGANVLTF.

This clonotype was seen a few times. The rearrangement uses TRBV28 and TRBJ2-7; possible D gene TRBD1, 6 bases. From germline, CDR1 is MDHEN and CDR2 SYDVKM. The CDR3 contains 15 residues. V shed 5 bases and J shed 4 bases, with 18 bases lying between them. The CDR3 coding sequence is TGTGCCAGCAGTATTGGACAGCCTGGGGGTTACGAGCAGTACTTC. Its protein is CASSIGQPGGYEQYF.

The CDR3 bases are TGCAGCGCCCCAGCCCGGGGGGCGGAGACCCAGTACTTC. Amino acids: CSAPARGAETQYF. The chain recombines TRBV29-1 with TRBJ2-5; D is possibly TRBD2 (7 bases). The ends were cut back, 7 bases at V and 5 bases at J, with 17 bases in the middle. The CDR3 sequence is 13 residues long. CDR1 SQVTM and CDR2 ANQGSEA come from the germline V gene.

The chain employs TRBV6-1 and TRBJ1-2; D remains unclear. Trimming left V 7 bases short and J 3 bases short, with 9 bases between. The CDR3 has 12 residues. Germline CDR1 and CDR2: MNHNS and SASEGT. This CDR3 reads CASKRADYGYTF. In nucleotides, the CDR3 is TGTGCCAGCAAGAGGGCGGACTATGGCTACACCTTC.

The genes are TRBV6-5 and TRBJ2-7; D possibly corresponds to TRBD1 (6 bases). Germline assignment: CDR1 MNHEY and CDR2 SVGAGI. CDR3 length: 14 amino acids. Trimming shortened V by 5 bases and J by 2 bases, and 13 bases separated the two germline ends. This CDR3 is CASSGQPRPYEQYF. CDR3 sequence (DNA): TGTGCCAGCAGTGGACAGCCCCGACCCTACGAGCAGTACTTC.

The chain joins TRBV28 to TRBJ2-3; 9 bases match TRBD1. This CDR3 contains 15 residues. With V trimmed by 6 bases and J by 3 bases, 7 bases remained unmatched. Germline CDR1 is MDHEN and CDR2 is SYDVKM. CDR3 sequence: CASRGDRETTDTQYF. The CDR3 DNA is TGTGCCAGCAGGGGGGACAGGGAGACGACAGATACGCAGTATTTT.

This clonotype was observed a few times. One end of the junction does not line up with germline, which may come from a read error. The V gene is TRBV5-6, the J gene TRBJ2-4; no reliable D call. Per the germline V gene, CDR1 is SGHDT and CDR2 is YYEEEE. This CDR3 spans 15 amino acids. The CDR3 DNA reads as TGTGCCAGCAGCTCCAGACCGACACGCCTAAACGTTCAGTACTTC. Protein: CASSSRPTRLNVQYF.

The V and J genes are TRBV15 and TRBJ1-2; 11 nucleotides line up with TRBD1. The ends lost 4 bases at V and 5 bases at J; junction bases unmatched: 12. The CDR3 has 17 amino acids. Germline CDR1 is LNHNV and CDR2 is YYDKDF (reference sequence). This CDR3 reads CATSKVAPGQGEYGYTF. The CDR3 DNA is TGTGCCACCAGCAAAGTGGCCCCGGGACAGGGGGAATATGGCTACACCTTC.

The CDR3 coding sequence is TGTGCCAGCAGTTTAGACGGGTCGGACGACGAGCAGTACTTC. It yields the protein CASSLDGSDDEQYF. The rearrangement uses TRBV12-3 or TRBV12-4 and TRBJ2-5, with D uncertain. With the DNA end fitting TRBJ2-7 better, the J assignment may be wrong. The CDR3 totals 14 residues.

The genes are TRBV10-3 and TRBJ2-5; no clear D. Germline V gene sequence: CDR1 ENHRY, CDR2 SYGVKD. The germline V and J ends were trimmed by 0 bases and 6 bases, with 11 bases remaining between them. There are 14 residues in the CDR3. The CDR3 region has the DNA TGTGCCATCAGTGAGTCGACGGTGGAGAAGACCCAGTACTTC. It yields the protein CAISESTVEKTQYF.

As concerns this clonotype: Mismatch with germline at one junction end may stem from a read error. The J gene is TRBJ2-1, the V gene TRBV5-1; perhaps D is TRBD1 or TRBD2 (5 bases each). The germline CDR1 and CDR2 sequences are SGHRS and YFSETQ. CDR3 size: 12 residues. Here the CDR3 DNA reads TGCGCCAGCAGCTCCGGGACCCTAGAGCAGTATTTC. Translation gives CASSSGTLEQYF.

This clonotype appeared once. This chain joins TRBV20-1 and TRBJ2-1, with D unresolved. Trimming shortened V by 1 base and J by 3 bases, and 13 bases separated the two germline ends. CDR3 length: 15 residues. The germline gives CDR1 DFQATT, CDR2 SNEGSKA (reference sequence). As DNA, the CDR3 is TGCAGTGCTAGAGGAGGTGCGGCAGACTACAATGAGCAGTTCTTC. Residues: CSARGGAADYNEQFF.